This T cell receptor beta chain was sequenced during a study of shared clonotypes between healthy human individuals. With regard to this clone: Its antigen is still unknown.

It was across several immunoSEQ plates that each subset's genomic DNA was evenly split. Using immunoSEQ multiplex PCR, the repertoire was profiled, and TCRdb retains in-frame clones only, with some absent. The sample has approximately 1,500,000 clones; 95% to 99% are singletons. Points from the study as a whole: Clonotypes that were shared across a few donors made up around 4.6% of naive CD4 clonotypes. Relative to clonotypes present in all four donors, those not shared had lower generation probabilities.

V shed 0 bases, J shed 9 bases, and the junction held 5 bases outside the gene matches. This CDR3 is built from 14 residues. The V gene's germline CDR1 is SGHDT and CDR2 YYEEEE. The chain uses TRBV5-6 and TRBJ2-1, with TRBD1 identical over 8 bases. This receptor was identified in a man aged 25 to 45 in good health. Sequencing was done on a sample of naive CD4+ T cells sorted from blood. As for subset: CD45RA+ positively selected. The CDR3 sequence is CASSLGTGNGEQFF. CDR3 DNA: TGTGCCAGCAGCTTGGGGACAGGGAACGGTGAGCAGTTCTTC.